The T cell receptor (beta chain) under discussion was sequenced for a study of blood T cell repertoires in COVID-19. Study as a whole: There were acute and convalescent COVID-19 samples, and they came from the United States, Italy and Spain. PBMCs, B-cell-depleted T cells, or T cells were the source of the cDNA or gDNA that made up the material.

This clone has only one observation. Original methodology: Nucleated cell counts were estimated from reference gene primer amplification. Sequenced by immunoSEQ multiplex PCR; TCRdb stores in-frame clones only, minus some. That table furnishes V, J and clone size, whereas the DNA furnished D and trimming. Of about 240,000 clones in the sample, approximately 86% are singletons; the top ten hold 5.5% to 9%. Losses at the gene ends were 2 bases for V and 4 bases for J; bases not matched to a gene: 15. CDR3 length equals 18 residues. The germline V gene encodes CDR1 LGHNT and CDR2 FRNRAP. This chain connects TRBV12-5 to TRBJ1-1, with TRBD1 identical over 8 bases. This TCR derives from a woman aged 70-85 years with active or convalescent COVID-19. The sequencing sample was made of peripheral blood. CDR3: CASGLKLTGARGGTEAFF. The CDR3 region has the DNA TGTGCTAGTGGTTTGAAGTTGACAGGGGCTAGAGGAGGCACTGAAGCTTTCTTT.